The clone carrying this T cell receptor beta chain is a singleton in its sample. Antigen specificity is unknown. Average productive template count per sample was some 44,000. Method: immunoSEQ multiplex PCR; TCRdb's copy keeps in-frame clones and lacks some. The sample has approximately 42,000 clones; 81% are singletons. This sample was taken from a study of STAT3 mutations in large granular lymphocyte leukemia. Study-level points and caveats: In several patients, dominant TCR clone burden exceeded STAT3 mutant burden. Treatment regimens differed across patients between samplings. In T-cell large granular lymphocyte leukemia, about half of patients showed multiple immunodominant subclonotypes.

V dropped 0 bases and J dropped 4 bases, with 12 bases sitting between them. This CDR3 contains 15 residues. Germline V gene lookup returns CDR1 PRHDT and CDR2 FYEKMQ (reference sequence). The clonotype comes from a human donor with T large granular lymphocyte leukemia. Some clones in this sample may be carry-over from other donors' samples. Sequencing was carried out using PBMCs. This rearrangement joins TRBV13 to TRBJ2-5, with D uncertain. The CDR3 here is CASSLGSRWGETQYF. CDR3 nucleotides: TGTGCCAGCAGCTTAGGCAGTCGGTGGGGAGAGACCCAGTACTTC.